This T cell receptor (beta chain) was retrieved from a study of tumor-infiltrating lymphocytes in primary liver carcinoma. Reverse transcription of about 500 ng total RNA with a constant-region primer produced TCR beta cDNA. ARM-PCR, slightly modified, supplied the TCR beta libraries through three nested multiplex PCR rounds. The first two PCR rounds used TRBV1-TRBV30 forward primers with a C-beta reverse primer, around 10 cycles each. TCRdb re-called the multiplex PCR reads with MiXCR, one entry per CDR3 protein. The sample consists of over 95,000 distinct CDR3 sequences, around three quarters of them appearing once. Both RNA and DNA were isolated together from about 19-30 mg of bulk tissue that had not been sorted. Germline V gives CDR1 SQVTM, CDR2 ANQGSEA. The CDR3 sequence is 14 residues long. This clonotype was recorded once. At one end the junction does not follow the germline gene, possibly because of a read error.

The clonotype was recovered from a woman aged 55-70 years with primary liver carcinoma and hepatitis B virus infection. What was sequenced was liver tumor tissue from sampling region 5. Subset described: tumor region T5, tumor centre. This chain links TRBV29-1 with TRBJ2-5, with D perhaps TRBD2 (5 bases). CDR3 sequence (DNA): TGCAGCGTTGATTATCCTAGTGGGAGCGAGACCAAGTACTTC. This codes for CSVDYPSGSETKYF.